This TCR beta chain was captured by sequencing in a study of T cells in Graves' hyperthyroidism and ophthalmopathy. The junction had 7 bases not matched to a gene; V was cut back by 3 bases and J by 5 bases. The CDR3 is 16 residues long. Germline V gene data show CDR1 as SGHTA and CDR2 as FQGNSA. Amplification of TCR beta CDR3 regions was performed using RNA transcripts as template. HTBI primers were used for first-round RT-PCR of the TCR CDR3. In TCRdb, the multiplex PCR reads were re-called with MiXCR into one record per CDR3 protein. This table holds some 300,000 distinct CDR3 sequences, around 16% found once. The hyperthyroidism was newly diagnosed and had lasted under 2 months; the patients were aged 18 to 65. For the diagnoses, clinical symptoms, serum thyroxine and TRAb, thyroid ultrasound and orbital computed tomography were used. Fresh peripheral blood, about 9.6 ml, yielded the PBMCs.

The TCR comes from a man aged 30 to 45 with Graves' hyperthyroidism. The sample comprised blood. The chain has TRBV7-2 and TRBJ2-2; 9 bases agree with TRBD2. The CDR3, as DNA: TGTGCCAGCAGCTTGATAGCGGGAGATTTAACCGGGGAGCTGTTTTTT. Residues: CASSLIAGDLTGELFF.